Below are 23 T cell receptor beta chains sequenced from a single sample in a study of blood T cells in healthy people across ages. For the second PCR, which ran for roughly 7 to 11 cycles, a sample-barcoded 5' primer and a J-beta primer mix were used. TCRdb itself ran the 5' RACE reads through MiXCR, one entry per CDR3 protein. The sample records 1.5 million to 2 million distinct CDR3 sequences, around 50% being singletons. The sequenced sample was blood. The receptor source for this set is a middle-aged woman in good health.

This clonotype was seen only a few times. The chain uses TRBV25-1 and TRBJ2-1; TRBD1 is a possible D gene (6 bases). This CDR3 is built from 13 residues. V lost 6 bases to trimming and J lost 7 bases, with 13 bases between them. Looked up from germline, CDR1 is MGHDK and CDR2 is SYGVNS. In nucleotides, the CDR3 is TGTGCCAGCAGAAGGACAGCCTGGAATGAGCAGTTCTTC. It yields the protein CASRRTAWNEQFF.

This clonotype showed up just a few times. V is TRBV7-2 and J is TRBJ2-3; possibly TRBD1 or TRBD2 for D (7 bases each). CDR1 and CDR2 from the germline V gene are SGHTA and FQGNSA. CDR3 size: 15 residues. V shed 5 bases and J shed 3 bases, with 15 bases lying between them. The CDR3 loop reads CASSRHRGGTDTQYF. Here the CDR3 DNA reads TGTGCCAGCAGCCGTCACAGGGGAGGGACAGATACGCAGTATTTT.

The J gene is TRBJ2-7, the V gene TRBV28, with 10 nucleotides matching TRBD1. V was clipped by 2 bases and J by 4 bases; unmatched bases: 5. CDR1 is MDHEN, CDR2 SYDVKM, per germline. The CDR3 spans 15 residues. DNA for the CDR3: TGTGCCAGCAGTTTAGGATGGGGACAGGGGTACGAGCAGTACTTC. Translation: CASSLGWGQGYEQYF.

V is TRBV5-1 and J is TRBJ2-5; 7 positions match TRBD1. This CDR3 contains 21 residues. The junction had 28 bases not matched to a gene; V was cut back by 7 bases and J by 1 base. Germline lookup yields CDR1 SGHRS and CDR2 YFSETQ. The CDR3 DNA reads TGCGCCAGCTGCCTTTTCCCACATTCCGTGCTGGCAGGGGGAAGCCAAGAGACCCAGTACTTC. This encodes CASCLFPHSVLAGGSQETQYF.

This clonotype showed up just a few times. The chain employs TRBV20-1 and TRBJ2-6; D is ambiguous. Germline lookup yields CDR1 DFQATT and CDR2 SNEGSKA (reference sequence). The CDR3 length is 16 residues. The V end was cut by 3 bases, the J end by 0 bases, with 12 bases between. CDR3 sequence: CSASPIQSSGANVLTF. In DNA form, the CDR3 reads TGCAGTGCTAGCCCAATTCAAAGCTCTGGGGCCAACGTCCTGACTTTC.

V and J are TRBV20-1 and TRBJ2-1, with a weak D call TRBD1 (5 bases). The germline CDR1 and CDR2 sequences are DFQATT and SNEGSKA (reference sequence). This CDR3 is 15 amino acids long. Trimming cost V 4 bases and J 7 bases, with 20 bases left between them. CDR3 sequence: CSANPLGVLGNEQFF. For the CDR3, the DNA is TGCAGTGCTAATCCCCTAGGGGTCCTGGGGAATGAGCAGTTCTTC.

Concerning this clonotype itself: With a much larger clone just one base away, this may be a read error. The CDR3: CSAREDSSYEQYF. The CDR3 nucleotides are TGCAGTGCTAGAGAGGACAGCTCCTACGAGCAGTACTTC. The J gene is TRBJ2-7, the V gene TRBV20-1, with D possibly TRBD1 on 6 matching bases. The CDR3 contains 13 residues. The germline V gene has CDR1 DFQATT and CDR2 SNEGSKA (reference sequence). Trimming shortened V by 0 bases and J by 0 bases, and 6 bases separated the two germline ends.

The chain joins TRBV20-1 to TRBJ2-1; D may be TRBD1 or TRBD2 (5 bases each). Germline V gene sequence: CDR1 DFQATT, CDR2 SNEGSKA (reference sequence). The CDR3 length is 13 residues. As DNA, the CDR3 is TGCAGCGGCACTGGGGGAACCTACAATGAGCAGTTCTTC. It yields the protein CSGTGGTYNEQFF.

V usage is TRBV29-1 and J usage is TRBJ2-1, with 7 bases identical to TRBD1. The CDR3 is 14 amino acids. The V gene's germline CDR1 is SQVTM and CDR2 ANQGSEA. The junction had 9 bases not matched to a gene; V was cut back by 6 bases and J by 4 bases. The CDR3 loop reads CSVPTGDGYNEQFF. In DNA form, the CDR3 reads TGCAGCGTGCCTACAGGGGATGGGTACAATGAGCAGTTCTTC.

This clonotype was picked up a small number of times. The chain uses TRBV20-1 and TRBJ2-1; 9 positions agree with TRBD2. This CDR3 is built from 21 residues. V lost 1 base and J lost 0; bases outside the gene matches: 19. Looked up from germline, CDR1 is DFQATT and CDR2 is SNEGSKA (reference sequence). CDR3 region: CSARGTRRLAGPPSSYNEQFF. The CDR3 region has the DNA TGCAGTGCTAGAGGAACCCGCCGGCTAGCGGGGCCGCCGAGCTCCTACAATGAGCAGTTCTTC.

With respect to this clonotype: At one end the junction does not follow the germline gene, possibly because of a read error. The DNA of the CDR3 is TGTGCCAGCAGAATCTCGATGTATGAGCGGTTCTTC. This gives the protein CASRISMYERFF. The chain uses TRBV6-2 or TRBV6-3 and TRBJ2-1, with D unresolved. CDR1 MNHEY and CDR2 SVGEGT come from the germline V gene. The CDR3 is 12 residues long.

The J gene is TRBJ2-1, the V gene TRBV10-3; D is unresolved. The DNA matches TRBJ2-7 better at its end, which makes the J call doubtful. There are 16 residues in the CDR3. Germline loops: CDR1 ENHRY, CDR2 SYGVKD. The CDR3 DNA reads as TGTGCCATCAGTGTTCTTCGCCAGAGCTCCTACAATGAGCAGTACTTC. Amino acid sequence: CAISVLRQSSYNEQYF.

V usage is TRBV29-1 and J usage is TRBJ1-4; a possible D gene is TRBD1 (5 bases). CDR1 SQVTM and CDR2 ANQGSEA come from the germline V gene. CDR3 length equals 13 residues. Trimming took off 5 bases at V and 3 bases at J, with 10 bases between the two ends. In nucleotides, the CDR3 is TGCAGCGTTAGACAGTACCCTAATGAAAAACTGTTTTTT. As protein: CSVRQYPNEKLFF.

Remarks on this clonotype: Mismatch with germline at one junction end may stem from a read error. The chain couples TRBV7-9 to TRBJ1-5; D possibly corresponds to TRBD1 (6 bases). The germline gives CDR1 SEHNR, CDR2 FQNEAQ (reference sequence). The CDR3 consists of 16 residues. CDR3 nucleotides: TGTGCCAGTAGCTTGGGGGCGGGGGGGATCCATCAGCCCCAGCATTTT. Translated: CASSLGAGGIHQPQHF.

In its sample, this clonotype was seen once. The CDR3 here is CASSIYRGFGYGYTF. In DNA, the CDR3 is TGTGCCAGCAGTATCTACAGGGGCTTCGGTTATGGCTACACCTTC. V gene TRBV9 combines with J gene TRBJ1-2; 7 positions agree with TRBD1. Trimming at V came to 5 bases and at J to 5 bases, leaving 12 bases not matched to a gene. This CDR3 has 15 amino acids. CDR1 is SGDLS, CDR2 YYNGEE, per germline.

This clonotype was seen a handful of times. This chain connects TRBV7-2 to TRBJ2-4; D not resolved. The J call is in doubt because the DNA end fits TRBJ2-7 better. CDR1 and CDR2 from the germline V gene are SGHTA and FQGNSA. This CDR3 has 10 residues. CDR3 bases: TGTGCCAGCGCCCAGTACGAGCAGTACTTC. This translates into CASAQYEQYF.

In this sample, this clonotype turned up once. The chain combines TRBV20-1 with TRBJ2-1, with D perhaps assigned TRBD1 or TRBD2 (6 bases each). Trimming left V 3 bases short and J 4 bases short, with 22 bases between. Germline V gene sequence: CDR1 DFQATT, CDR2 SNEGSKA (reference sequence). This CDR3 is 17 amino acids long. The CDR3 loop is CSASTRGEGKIYNEQFF. The CDR3 DNA reads as TGCAGTGCTAGTACAAGGGGGGAAGGGAAAATTTACAATGAGCAGTTCTTC.

V usage is TRBV7-3 and J usage is TRBJ1-4; 7 bases map to TRBD1. This CDR3 comprises 15 residues. Germline CDR1 SGHTA, CDR2 FQGTGA. V shed 3 bases and J 7 bases; nucleotides not matched to a gene: 8. The CDR3 reads CASSFLGQLCEKLFF. The DNA of the CDR3 is TGTGCCAGCAGCTTCCTGGGACAGTTATGTGAAAAACTGTTTTTT.

For this clonotype: Relative to the germline gene, one junction end is altered; a read error may explain this. V gene TRBV28 combines with J gene TRBJ2-1, with D possibly called TRBD1 or TRBD2 (6 bases each). The CDR3 is 12 amino acids. Germline-derived CDR1 and CDR2 are MDHEN and SYDVKM. CDR3 DNA sequence: TGTGCCAGCAGCGAAGGGGGGTCTGAGCAGTTCTTT. Translated, it gives CASSEGGSEQFF.

The chain has TRBV11-2 and TRBJ2-7; D gene uncertain. Trimming left V 5 bases short and J 4 bases short, with 15 bases between. The germline CDR1 and CDR2 sequences are SGHAT and FQNNGV. The CDR3 runs to 14 residues. This CDR3 is CASSPDTNWYEQYF. The CDR3 DNA reads TGTGCCAGCAGCCCCGACACGAATTGGTACGAGCAGTACTTC.

In this sample, this clonotype turned up a few times. The chain combines TRBV7-2 with TRBJ2-5, with a possible D match to TRBD1 (5 bases). V lost 3 bases and J 1 base, leaving 9 bases between the germline ends. CDR3 size: 14 residues. Germline V gives CDR1 SGHTA, CDR2 FQGNSA. CDR3 protein: CASSFRQPQETQYF. In DNA, the CDR3 is TGTGCCAGCAGCTTTAGACAGCCCCAAGAGACCCAGTACTTC.

The chain uses TRBV28 and TRBJ1-2, with TRBD1 matching 12 bases. The CDR3 consists of 14 residues. The V gene's germline CDR1 is MDHEN and CDR2 SYDVKM. Unmatched junction bases numbered 1, after V lost 5 bases and J lost 3 bases. Here the CDR3 DNA reads TGTGCCAGCAGTGGGACAGGGGGCGACTATGGCTACACCTTC. Translating gives CASSGTGGDYGYTF.

J is TRBJ1-6 and V is TRBV6-5; 7 bases are a match to TRBD1. Germline values: CDR1 MNHEY, CDR2 SVGAGI. The CDR3 covers 19 residues. The V segment lost 0 bases and the J segment 0 bases; nucleotides outside the gene matches: 8. The CDR3 DNA reads TGTGCCAGCAGTTACTCTTCAGGGGGAGACAGCTCCTATAATTCACCCCTCCACTTT. Translated, it gives CASSYSSGGDSSYNSPLHF.